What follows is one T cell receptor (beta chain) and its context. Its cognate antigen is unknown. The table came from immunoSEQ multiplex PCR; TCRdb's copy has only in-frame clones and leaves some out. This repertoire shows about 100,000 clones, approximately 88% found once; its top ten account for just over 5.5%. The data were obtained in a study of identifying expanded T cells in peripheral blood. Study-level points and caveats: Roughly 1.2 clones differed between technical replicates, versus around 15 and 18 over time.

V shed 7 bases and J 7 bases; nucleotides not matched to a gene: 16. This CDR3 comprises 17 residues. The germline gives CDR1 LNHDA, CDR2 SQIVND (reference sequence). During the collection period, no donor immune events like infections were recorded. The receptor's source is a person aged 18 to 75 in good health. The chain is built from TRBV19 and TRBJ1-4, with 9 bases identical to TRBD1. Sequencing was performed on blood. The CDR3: CASNPKGRTGGGEKLFF. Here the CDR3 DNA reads TGTGCCAGTAACCCTAAGGGACGTACAGGGGGCGGTGAAAAACTGTTTTTT.